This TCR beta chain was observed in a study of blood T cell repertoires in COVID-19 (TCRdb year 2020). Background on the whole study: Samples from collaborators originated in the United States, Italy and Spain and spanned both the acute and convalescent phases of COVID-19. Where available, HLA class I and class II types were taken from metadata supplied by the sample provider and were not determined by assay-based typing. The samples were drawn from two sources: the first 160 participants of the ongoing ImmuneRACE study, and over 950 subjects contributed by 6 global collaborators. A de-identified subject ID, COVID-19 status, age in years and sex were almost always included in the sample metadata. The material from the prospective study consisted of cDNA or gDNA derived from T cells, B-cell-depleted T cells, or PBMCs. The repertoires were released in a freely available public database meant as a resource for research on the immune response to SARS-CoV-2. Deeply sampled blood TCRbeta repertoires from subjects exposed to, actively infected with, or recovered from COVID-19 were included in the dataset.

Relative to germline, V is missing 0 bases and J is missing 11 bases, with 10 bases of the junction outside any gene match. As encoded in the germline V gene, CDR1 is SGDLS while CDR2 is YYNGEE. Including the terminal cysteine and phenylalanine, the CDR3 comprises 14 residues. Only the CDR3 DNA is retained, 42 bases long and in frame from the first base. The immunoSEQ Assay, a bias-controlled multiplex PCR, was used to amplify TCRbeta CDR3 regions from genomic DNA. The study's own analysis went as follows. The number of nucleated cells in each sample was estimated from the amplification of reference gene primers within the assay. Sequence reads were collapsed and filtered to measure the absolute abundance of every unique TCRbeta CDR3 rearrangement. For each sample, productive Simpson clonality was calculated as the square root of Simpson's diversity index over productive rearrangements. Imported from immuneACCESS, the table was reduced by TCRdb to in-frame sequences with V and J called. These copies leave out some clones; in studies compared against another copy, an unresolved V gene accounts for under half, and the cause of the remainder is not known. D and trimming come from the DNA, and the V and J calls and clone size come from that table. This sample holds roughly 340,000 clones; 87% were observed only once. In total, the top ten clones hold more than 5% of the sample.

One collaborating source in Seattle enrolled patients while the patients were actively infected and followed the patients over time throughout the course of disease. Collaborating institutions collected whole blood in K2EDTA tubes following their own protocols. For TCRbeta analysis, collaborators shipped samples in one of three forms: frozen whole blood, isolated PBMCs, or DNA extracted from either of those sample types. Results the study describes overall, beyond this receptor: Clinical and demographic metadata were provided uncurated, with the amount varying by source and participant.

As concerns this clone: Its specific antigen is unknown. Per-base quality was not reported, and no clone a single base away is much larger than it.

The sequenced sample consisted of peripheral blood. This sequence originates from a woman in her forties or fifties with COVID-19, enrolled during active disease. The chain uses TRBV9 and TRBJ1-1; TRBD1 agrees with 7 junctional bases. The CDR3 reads CASSVVMGGQRAFF. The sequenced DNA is TGTGCCAGCAGCGTAGTAATGGGGGGACAGAGGGCTTTCTTT.